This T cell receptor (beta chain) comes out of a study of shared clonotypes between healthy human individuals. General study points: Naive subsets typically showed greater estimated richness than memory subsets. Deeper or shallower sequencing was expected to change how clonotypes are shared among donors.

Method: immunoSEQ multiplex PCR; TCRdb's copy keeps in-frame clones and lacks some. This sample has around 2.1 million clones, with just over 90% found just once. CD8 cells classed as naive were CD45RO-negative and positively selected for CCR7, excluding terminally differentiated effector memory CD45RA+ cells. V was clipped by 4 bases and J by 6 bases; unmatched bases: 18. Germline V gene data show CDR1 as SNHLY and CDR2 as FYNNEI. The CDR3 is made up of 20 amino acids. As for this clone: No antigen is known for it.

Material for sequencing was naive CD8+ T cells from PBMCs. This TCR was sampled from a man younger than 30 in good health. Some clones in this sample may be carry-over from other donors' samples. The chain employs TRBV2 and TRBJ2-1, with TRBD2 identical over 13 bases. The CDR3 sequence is CASSAPLLAGGPAVGNEQFF. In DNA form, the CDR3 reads TGTGCCAGCAGTGCGCCCTTACTAGCGGGAGGGCCTGCTGTCGGCAATGAGCAGTTCTTC. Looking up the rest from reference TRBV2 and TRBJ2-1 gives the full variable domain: EPEVTQTPSHQVTQMGQEVILRCVPISNHLYFYWYRQILGQKVEFLVSFYNNEISEKSEIFDDQFSVERPDGSNFTLKIRSTKLEDSAMYFCASSAPLLAGGPAVGNEQFFGPGTRLTVL.